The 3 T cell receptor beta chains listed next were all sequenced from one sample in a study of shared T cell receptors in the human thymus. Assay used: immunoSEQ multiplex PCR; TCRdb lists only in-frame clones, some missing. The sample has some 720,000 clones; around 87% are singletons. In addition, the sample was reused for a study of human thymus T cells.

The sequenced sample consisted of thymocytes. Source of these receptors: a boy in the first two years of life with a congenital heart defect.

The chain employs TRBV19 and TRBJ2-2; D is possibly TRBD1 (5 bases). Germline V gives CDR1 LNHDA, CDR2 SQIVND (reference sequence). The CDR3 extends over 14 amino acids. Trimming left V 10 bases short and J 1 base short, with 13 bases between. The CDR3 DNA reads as TGTGCCACCACGAAAGGACAGAACACCGGGGAGCTGTTTTTT. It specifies CATTKGQNTGELFF.

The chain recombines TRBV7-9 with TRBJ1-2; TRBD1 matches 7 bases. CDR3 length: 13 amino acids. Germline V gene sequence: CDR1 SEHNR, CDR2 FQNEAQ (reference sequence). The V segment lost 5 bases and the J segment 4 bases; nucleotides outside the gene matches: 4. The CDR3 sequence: CASSLQGTYGYTF. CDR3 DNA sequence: TGTGCCAGCAGCCTACAGGGGACCTATGGCTACACCTTC.

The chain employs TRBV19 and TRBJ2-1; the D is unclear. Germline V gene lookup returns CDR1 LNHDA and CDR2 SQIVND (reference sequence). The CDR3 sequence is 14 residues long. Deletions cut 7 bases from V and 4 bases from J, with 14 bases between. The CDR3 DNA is TGTGCCAGTACCGCGAGAGAGCCTTACAATGAGCAGTTCTTC. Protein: CASTAREPYNEQFF. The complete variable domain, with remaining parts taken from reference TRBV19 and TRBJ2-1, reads DGGITQSPKYLFRKEGQNVTLSCEQNLNHDAMYWYRQDPGQGLRLIYYSQIVNDFQKGDIAEGYSVSREKKESFPLTVTSAQKNPTAFYLCASTAREPYNEQFFGPGTRLTVL.